Listed below are T cell receptor beta chains from one sample, sequenced in a study of blood T cell repertoires in COVID-19. The repertoire was sequenced with immunoSEQ multiplex PCR; TCRdb's copy has only in-frame clones and lacks some. This sample has about 330,000 clones, with 85% to 90% found just once. Specimen: peripheral blood. The receptors originated from a woman between 45 and 60 years old with active or convalescent COVID-19. The CDR3 runs from the conserved cysteine through the conserved F or W. D genes are given only for firm matches.

d_gene | j_gene | v_gene | len | CDR3aa
TRBD1 | TRBJ1-4 | TRBV24-1 | 13 | CATTGGANEKLFF
NA | TRBJ2-2 | TRBV19 | 15 | CASTAPGIDTGELFF
TRBD1 | TRBJ2-7 | TRBV5-4 | 14 | CASSLPGQGDEQYF
NA | TRBJ2-3 | TRBV10-3 | 13 | CAKSRDVTDTQYF
TRBD2 | TRBJ2-1 | TRBV7-3 | 21 | CASSYNLRLAGGPGLYNEQFF
TRBD1 | TRBJ2-1 | TRBV18 | 16 | CASSPQGASFYNEQFF
TRBD2 | TRBJ2-1 | TRBV7-3 | 16 | CASSPMGREDYNEQFF
TRBD2 | TRBJ2-2 | TRBV3-1/TRBV3-2 | 18 | CASSPRSGGGRNTGELFF
NA | TRBJ1-5 | TRBV4-3 | 15 | CASSQQKGSDQPQHF
NA | TRBJ2-2 | TRBV5-5 | 15 | CASSLSWVRTGELFF
TRBD1 | TRBJ2-5 | TRBV6-1 | 14 | CASSDRQGGETQYF
NA | TRBJ1-3 | TRBV15 | 18 | CATSRGRYEGRSGNTIYF
NA | TRBJ2-5 | TRBV5-1 | 15 | CASSPAGAPPETQYF
TRBD2 | TRBJ2-5 | TRBV7-8 | 17 | CASSPGLAGGLQETQYF
TRBD2 | TRBJ2-1 | TRBV4-3 | 17 | CASSHSLAGGRHNEQFF
NA | TRBJ2-1 | TRBV18 | 15 | CASSPRGTQVDEQFF
TRBD1 | TRBJ2-5 | TRBV25-1 | 17 | CASSEYFMTGGGETQYF
TRBD1 | TRBJ1-1 | TRBV19 | 16 | CASRGDRWFQDTEAFF
NA | TRBJ1-4 | TRBV29-1 | 12 | CSVCRGREKLFF
NA | TRBJ1-1 | TRBV29-1 | 13 | CSVGTGVQAEAFF
NA | TRBJ1-2 | TRBV19 | 14 | CASSIYSSNYGYTF
TRBD1 | TRBJ1-2 | TRBV5-8 | 18 | CASSFGPAPGQWKYGYTF
TRBD1 | TRBJ1-5 | TRBV10-3 | 15 | CAISERQGAVQPQHF
NA | TRBJ2-7 | TRBV5-1 | 12 | CASSQQGAEQYF
NA | TRBJ1-5 | TRBV27 | 14 | CASSLRAGDQPQHF
NA | TRBJ1-4 | TRBV5-1 | 13 | CASSFGQNEKLFF
NA | TRBJ1-5 | TRBV2 | 12 | CASSEDSQPQHF
NA | TRBJ1-1 | TRBV12-5 | 14 | CASGPSRGNTEAFF
NA | TRBJ1-5 | TRBV10-3 | 13 | CAISVGGEQPQHF
TRBD1 | TRBJ1-3 | TRBV6-5 | 15 | CASSLDRGSGNTIYF
NA | TRBJ2-2 | TRBV19 | 16 | CASSMGGTGNTGELFF
TRBD1 | TRBJ1-5 | TRBV19 | 15 | CASSPDRGRGQPQHF
NA | TRBJ2-2 | TRBV7-9 | 13 | CASSYSTGGELFF
NA | TRBJ1-1 | TRBV10-3 | 13 | CAISENRNTEAFF
NA | TRBJ2-2 | TRBV14 | 17 | CASSQGGSGLNTGELFF
NA | TRBJ1-2 | TRBV11-2 | 18 | CASSLELLNDLTNYGYTF
TRBD2 | TRBJ2-3 | TRBV7-9 | 14 | CASSSRTSSDTQYF
NA | TRBJ1-1 | TRBV7-8 | 15 | CASSPMVHGNTEAFF
TRBD1 | TRBJ1-2 | TRBV4-1 | 14 | CASSQGQGARGYTF
TRBD1 | TRBJ1-2 | TRBV4-3 | 15 | CASSQDLTGGFGYTF
NA | TRBJ2-2 | TRBV18 | 14 | CASSPNRDPGELFF
NA | TRBJ2-5 | TRBV10-1 | 18 | CASSKGRETAIHQETQYF
NA | TRBJ2-5 | TRBV29-1 | 12 | CSVDVAQETQYF
NA | TRBJ1-1 | TRBV29-1 | 13 | CSAREGMDTEAFF
NA | TRBJ2-7 | TRBV7-9 | 15 | CASSSDSYRSYEQYF
NA | TRBJ2-2 | TRBV5-1 | 16 | CASSLRSPENTGELFF
NA | TRBJ2-2 | TRBV19 | 15 | CASTPGNANTGELFF
TRBD1 | TRBJ1-1 | TRBV18 | 14 | CASSLETGGTEAFF
TRBD1 | TRBJ1-3 | TRBV6-5 | 15 | CASSPGTGPGNTIYF
NA | TRBJ2-7 | TRBV2 | 14 | CASSEYPGGEEQYF
NA | TRBJ1-5 | TRBV4-3 | 16 | CASSQRNAGRNQPQHF